This T cell receptor beta chain was recorded in a study of blood T cell repertoires in COVID-19. Trimming removed 8 bases from V and 5 bases from J, with 18 bases in between. Germline V gives CDR1 MNHEY, CDR2 SMNVEV (reference sequence). This CDR3 has 14 amino acids. Clones were sequenced by immunoSEQ multiplex PCR, and TCRdb holds only the in-frame ones, with some missing. Of roughly 320,000 clones listed, more than 75% were seen once; the top ten hold around 1.4%. The specimen was peripheral blood. This clonotype was sampled from a man in his 70s with acute or convalescent COVID-19. The chain couples TRBV27 to TRBJ2-5, with TRBD2 as a possible D gene (6 bases). CDR3 residues: CASAPLGGLETQYF. The CDR3 DNA is TGTGCCAGCGCACCCCTGGGGGGTTTGGAGACCCAGTACTTC.